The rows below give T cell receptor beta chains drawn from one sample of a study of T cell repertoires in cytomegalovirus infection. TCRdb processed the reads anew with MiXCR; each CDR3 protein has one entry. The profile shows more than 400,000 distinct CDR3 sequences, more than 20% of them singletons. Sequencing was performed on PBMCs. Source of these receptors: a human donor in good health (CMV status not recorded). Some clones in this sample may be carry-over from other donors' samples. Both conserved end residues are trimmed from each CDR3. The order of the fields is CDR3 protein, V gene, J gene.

cdr3_aa: ASSLAAALYEQY
v_call: TRBV7-8
j_call: TRBJ2-7

cdr3_aa: ASSLSTGSNEQF
v_call: TRBV7-8
j_call: TRBJ2-1

cdr3_aa: ASSRTTGQPYSDTQY
v_call: TRBV19
j_call: TRBJ2-3

cdr3_aa: ASSLVGIYNEQF
v_call: TRBV27
j_call: TRBJ2-1

cdr3_aa: ASTVVGTEAF
v_call: TRBV5-6
j_call: TRBJ1-1

cdr3_aa: ASSRRQGAPGNSPLH
v_call: TRBV5-6
j_call: TRBJ1-6

cdr3_aa: ASSTLGGETQY
v_call: TRBV12-3/TRBV12-4
j_call: TRBJ2-5

cdr3_aa: ASTMAGKNTGELF
v_call: TRBV7-9
j_call: TRBJ2-2

cdr3_aa: ASSQSEIARSLVGRPGELF
v_call: TRBV23-1
j_call: TRBJ2-2

cdr3_aa: SVAGTAVIVYGYT
v_call: TRBV29-1
j_call: TRBJ1-2

cdr3_aa: ASSLELAGGSSYEQY
v_call: TRBV7-6
j_call: TRBJ2-7

cdr3_aa: ASNPTSVSTDTQY
v_call: TRBV12-3/TRBV12-4
j_call: TRBJ2-3

cdr3_aa: ASSFRGGVISYNEQF
v_call: TRBV7-8
j_call: TRBJ2-1

cdr3_aa: ASTIPPQPQH
v_call: TRBV19
j_call: TRBJ1-5

cdr3_aa: ASSYRVGEQF
v_call: TRBV6-2/TRBV6-3
j_call: TRBJ2-1

cdr3_aa: SARDLDRDIWFDTQY
v_call: TRBV20-1
j_call: TRBJ2-3

cdr3_aa: ASSRHPSSLGEQF
v_call: TRBV7-2
j_call: TRBJ2-1

cdr3_aa: ASSLVGAGVEQY
v_call: TRBV5-1
j_call: TRBJ2-7

cdr3_aa: ASSRRLAANTGELF
v_call: TRBV7-2
j_call: TRBJ2-2

cdr3_aa: ASSLDPFGSGYT
v_call: TRBV12-3/TRBV12-4
j_call: TRBJ1-2

cdr3_aa: ASSYTGTRSDEQF
v_call: TRBV5-6
j_call: TRBJ2-1

cdr3_aa: ASSVALGLADHEQF
v_call: TRBV9
j_call: TRBJ2-1

cdr3_aa: ASSPPVTSGRNTGELF
v_call: TRBV4-2
j_call: TRBJ2-2

cdr3_aa: ASSQDWAEGGQPQH
v_call: TRBV4-1
j_call: TRBJ1-5

cdr3_aa: ASSPLGRAGGPRSYNEQF
v_call: TRBV18
j_call: TRBJ2-1

cdr3_aa: ASSGGQGRADTQY
v_call: TRBV5-1
j_call: TRBJ2-3

cdr3_aa: ASSLDYEQY
v_call: TRBV7-2
j_call: TRBJ2-7

cdr3_aa: ASSSSSGRASYNEQF
v_call: TRBV11-2
j_call: TRBJ2-1

cdr3_aa: ASSPQTGGSNTEAF
v_call: TRBV7-2
j_call: TRBJ1-1

cdr3_aa: ASSISGTASNQPQH
v_call: TRBV19
j_call: TRBJ1-5

cdr3_aa: ASGRDPKSSYEQY
v_call: TRBV5-4
j_call: TRBJ2-7

cdr3_aa: ASSLTQGTEAF
v_call: TRBV5-4
j_call: TRBJ1-1

cdr3_aa: ASSPRTRPNEQF
v_call: TRBV12-3/TRBV12-4
j_call: TRBJ2-1

cdr3_aa: ASSEGFRDEQF
v_call: TRBV6-1
j_call: TRBJ2-1

cdr3_aa: ASSLVAGMNTGELF
v_call: TRBV5-3
j_call: TRBJ2-2

cdr3_aa: ASSLRGGDQETQY
v_call: TRBV5-1
j_call: TRBJ2-5

cdr3_aa: ASGLVPGRDEQF
v_call: TRBV12-5
j_call: TRBJ2-1

cdr3_aa: SASISSGHNEQF
v_call: TRBV20-1
j_call: TRBJ2-1

cdr3_aa: ASSNPGPPWPQH
v_call: TRBV12-3/TRBV12-4
j_call: TRBJ1-5

cdr3_aa: ASEGVSQETQY
v_call: TRBV7-9
j_call: TRBJ2-5

cdr3_aa: ATSRDRSYNEQF
v_call: TRBV15
j_call: TRBJ2-1

cdr3_aa: ASLRGGSAKNIQY
v_call: TRBV6-2/TRBV6-3
j_call: TRBJ2-4

cdr3_aa: ASSRQGSGETQY
v_call: TRBV7-2
j_call: TRBJ2-5

cdr3_aa: ASSSGPSDYNEQF
v_call: TRBV11-2
j_call: TRBJ2-1

cdr3_aa: ASSQLPAGRCNYYEQY
v_call: TRBV23-1
j_call: TRBJ2-7

cdr3_aa: ASSQEIYIFGYRGQRYNEQF
v_call: TRBV4-3
j_call: TRBJ2-1